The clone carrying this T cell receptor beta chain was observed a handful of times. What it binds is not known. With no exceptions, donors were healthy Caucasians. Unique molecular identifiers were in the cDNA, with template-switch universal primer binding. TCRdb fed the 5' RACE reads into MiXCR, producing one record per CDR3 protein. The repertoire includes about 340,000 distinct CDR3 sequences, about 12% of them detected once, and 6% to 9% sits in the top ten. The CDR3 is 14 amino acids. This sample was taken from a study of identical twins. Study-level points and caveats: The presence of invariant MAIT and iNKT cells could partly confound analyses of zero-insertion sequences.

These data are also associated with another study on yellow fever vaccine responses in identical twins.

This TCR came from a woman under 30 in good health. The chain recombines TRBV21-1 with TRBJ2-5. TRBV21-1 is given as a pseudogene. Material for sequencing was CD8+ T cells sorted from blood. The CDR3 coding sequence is TGTGCCAGCAGGGTCAAGGAATTGCAAGAGACCCAGTACTTC. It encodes CASRVKELQETQYF.